The clone carrying this T cell receptor beta chain came up a few times. Its matching antigen is unknown. The CDR3 sequence is 16 residues long. Germline-derived CDR1 and CDR2 are SQVTM and ANQGSEA. V dropped 6 bases and J dropped 0; count of bases not matched to a gene: 9. The data were obtained in a study of T-cell reconstitution after alpha-beta-depleted transplantation in children. Using unique molecular identifiers, the investigators prepared the TCRbeta library. One entry per CDR3 protein, called by TCRdb with MiXCR from the PCR reads. The sample consists of about 300,000 distinct CDR3 sequences, around 10% of them appearing once. Findings and caveats of the study: As was reported, about two months after transplant, alpha-beta T cells came from several hundred expanded graft clones. Surviving thymic progenitors and recipient T cells were the source of high TCRbeta diversity at day 60 in some patients. T-cell numbers and diversity, one year after transplant, stemmed largely from T cells that were newly produced.

This chain links TRBV29-1 with TRBJ2-5, with TRBD2 identical over 11 bases. This receptor was obtained from a boy in the first two years of life with acute myeloid leukemia, due to receive a stem cell transplant. The sequenced sample was PBMCs, obtained before TCRalphabeta/CD19-depleted stem cell transplant. The CDR3 bases are TGCAGCGTGGGGAAGACTAGCGGGGTGTACCAAGAGACCCAGTACTTC. Translation gives CSVGKTSGVYQETQYF.